A selection of T cell receptor beta chains follows, all from one sample in a study of shared clonotypes between healthy human individuals. The repertoire was sequenced with immunoSEQ multiplex PCR; TCRdb's copy has only in-frame clones and lacks some. The sample has 800,000 to 1,200,000 clones, roughly 74% seen once. Sequencing was carried out using memory CD4+ T cells from PBMCs. These receptor sequences come from a man between 18 and 35 years old in good health. Some clones in this sample may be carry-over from other donors' samples. Each CDR3 is given with its conserved first and last residue. Fields, in order: J gene, D gene, V gene, clone size, CDR3 DNA, CDR3 protein. D genes are given only for firm matches. Clone size, where shown, is once, few, many, or a class for clones that have expanded.

j_gene: TRBJ1-4
d_gene: -
v_gene: TRBV4-1
abundance: -
CDR3nt: TGCGCCAGCAGCCTCCTAGGACGTAATGAAAAACTGTTTTTT
CDR3aa: CASSLLGRNEKLFF

j_gene: TRBJ2-7
d_gene: -
v_gene: TRBV2
abundance: -
CDR3nt: TGTGCCAGCAGTGAATCGGGGTCTCTACAGCGCGAGCAGTACTTC
CDR3aa: CASSESGSLQREQYF

j_gene: TRBJ2-1
d_gene: TRBD2
v_gene: TRBV7-9
abundance: -
CDR3nt: TGTGCCAGCAGCTCGACTAGCGGGAGGGCCAGGGGGGACAATGAGCAGTTCTTC
CDR3aa: CASSSTSGRARGDNEQFF

j_gene: TRBJ2-7
d_gene: -
v_gene: TRBV2
abundance: -
CDR3nt: TGTGCCAGCAACGAACAGGGTTCCGAGCAGTACTTC
CDR3aa: CASNEQGSEQYF

j_gene: TRBJ2-3
d_gene: -
v_gene: TRBV6-1
abundance: -
CDR3nt: TGTGCCAGCAGTGAAGCTCTTTTTTTGACAGATACGCAGTATTTT
CDR3aa: CASSEALFLTDTQYF

j_gene: TRBJ2-7
d_gene: -
v_gene: TRBV4-3
abundance: -
CDR3nt: TGCGCCAGCAGCCAAGGGTACGGGAGATCCTACGAGCAGTACTTC
CDR3aa: CASSQGYGRSYEQYF

j_gene: TRBJ2-3
d_gene: TRBD1
v_gene: TRBV5-4
abundance: once
CDR3nt: TGTACCAGCAGCTGGGACAGTAGCACAGATACGCAGTATTTT
CDR3aa: CTSSWDSSTDTQYF

j_gene: TRBJ1-4
d_gene: -
v_gene: TRBV15
abundance: -
CDR3nt: TGTGCCACCAGCAGAGATAGTCCAGCAACTAATGAAAAACTGTTTTTT
CDR3aa: CATSRDSPATNEKLFF

j_gene: TRBJ1-1
d_gene: TRBD1
v_gene: TRBV18
abundance: -
CDR3nt: TGTGCCAGCTCACCCTGGGACAGGGGCGGTGCTGAAGCTTTCTTT
CDR3aa: CASSPWDRGGAEAFF

j_gene: TRBJ1-3
d_gene: -
v_gene: TRBV7-9
abundance: -
CDR3nt: TGTGCCTCCTCCGATTACTCTGGAAACACCATATATTTT
CDR3aa: CASSDYSGNTIYF

j_gene: TRBJ2-5
d_gene: -
v_gene: TRBV4-3
abundance: -
CDR3nt: TGCGCCAGCAGCCCCCGGGGAGGAGGGGCCTACCAAGAGACCCAGTACTTC
CDR3aa: CASSPRGGGAYQETQYF

j_gene: TRBJ1-2
d_gene: TRBD1
v_gene: TRBV29-1
abundance: -
CDR3nt: TGCAGCGCCCTGGGTAGGGGACAGGGGTATGGCTACACCTTC
CDR3aa: CSALGRGQGYGYTF

j_gene: TRBJ1-6
d_gene: -
v_gene: TRBV30
abundance: -
CDR3nt: TGTGCCTGGAGTGTCAACTCACCCCTCCACTTT
CDR3aa: CAWSVNSPLHF

j_gene: TRBJ1-1
d_gene: -
v_gene: TRBV5-1
abundance: -
CDR3nt: TGCGCCACCCGGGGGGGGGAGAACACTGAAGCTTTCTTT
CDR3aa: CATRGGENTEAFF

j_gene: TRBJ2-1
d_gene: -
v_gene: TRBV2
abundance: -
CDR3nt: TGTGCCAGCAGTGAAGCCTGGGGGAATGAGCAGTTCTTC
CDR3aa: CASSEAWGNEQFF

j_gene: TRBJ2-1
d_gene: TRBD2
v_gene: TRBV5-1
abundance: -
CDR3nt: TGCGCCAGCAGTTCGCTCGGAGCGGGAGTCGACAATGAGCAGTTCTTC
CDR3aa: CASSSLGAGVDNEQFF

j_gene: TRBJ2-2
d_gene: -
v_gene: TRBV7-2
abundance: once
CDR3nt: TGTGCCAGCAGCTTATACCGGGCCTCGAGTAACGGGGAGCTGTTTTTT
CDR3aa: CASSLYRASSNGELFF

j_gene: TRBJ2-7
d_gene: -
v_gene: TRBV29-1
abundance: -
CDR3nt: TGCAGCGCTACTACACGTCCCTCCTACGAGCAGTACTTC
CDR3aa: CSATTRPSYEQYF

j_gene: TRBJ1-1
d_gene: -
v_gene: TRBV28
abundance: -
CDR3nt: TGTGCCAGCACCCGGGGAAACACTGAAGCTTTCTTT
CDR3aa: CASTRGNTEAFF

j_gene: TRBJ1-1
d_gene: -
v_gene: TRBV10-3
abundance: -
CDR3nt: TGTGCCATCAGTGGAACAGAGAACACTGAAGCTTTCTTT
CDR3aa: CAISGTENTEAFF

j_gene: TRBJ2-7
d_gene: TRBD2
v_gene: TRBV10-3
abundance: -
CDR3nt: TGTGCCATCAGAGGGGCGGGAGTGTACTACGAGCAGTACTTC
CDR3aa: CAIRGAGVYYEQYF

j_gene: TRBJ1-2
d_gene: -
v_gene: TRBV6-5
abundance: -
CDR3nt: TGTGCCAGCAGTTACTCGGACACCAGAAATGGCTACACCTTC
CDR3aa: CASSYSDTRNGYTF

j_gene: TRBJ1-2
d_gene: TRBD1
v_gene: TRBV7-9
abundance: -
CDR3nt: TGTGCCAGCAGCTTAGGAGGGACAGGGAAGGTCTATGGCTACACCTTC
CDR3aa: CASSLGGTGKVYGYTF

j_gene: TRBJ1-2
d_gene: -
v_gene: TRBV6-5
abundance: few
CDR3nt: TGTGCCAGCAGTTACTCGGGACCCCAAAGGAATGGCTACACCTTC
CDR3aa: CASSYSGPQRNGYTF

j_gene: TRBJ1-1
d_gene: -
v_gene: TRBV7-2
abundance: -
CDR3nt: TGTGCCAGCAGCTTAGTAGGGAGGGGAGACACTGAAGCTTTCTTT
CDR3aa: CASSLVGRGDTEAFF

j_gene: TRBJ2-2
d_gene: TRBD2
v_gene: TRBV28
abundance: -
CDR3nt: TGTGCCACCTCAGGGCTAGCGGGAGGGCCGAGGGGCGGGGAGCTGTTTTTT
CDR3aa: CATSGLAGGPRGGELFF

j_gene: TRBJ2-7
d_gene: -
v_gene: TRBV23-1
abundance: -
CDR3nt: TGCGCCAGCAGTCAATCCCGAGGCTCACGGCCCTACGAGCAGTACTTC
CDR3aa: CASSQSRGSRPYEQYF

j_gene: TRBJ2-3
d_gene: TRBD2
v_gene: TRBV9
abundance: -
CDR3nt: TGTGCCAGCAGAGGGGAGGGAGATACGCAGTATTTT
CDR3aa: CASRGEGDTQYF

j_gene: TRBJ1-2
d_gene: TRBD1
v_gene: TRBV11-2
abundance: -
CDR3nt: TGTGCCAGCGGGCGGGGTCTCAGGGGACAGGGGGCCATTGAGGACACCTTC
CDR3aa: CASGRGLRGQGAIEDTF

j_gene: TRBJ1-5
d_gene: -
v_gene: TRBV28
abundance: -
CDR3nt: TGTGCCAGCAGTTCACCAGGGGTCCCTGATCAGCCCCAGCATTTT
CDR3aa: CASSSPGVPDQPQHF

j_gene: TRBJ2-1
d_gene: TRBD2
v_gene: TRBV28
abundance: -
CDR3nt: TGTGCCAGCAGTCAACACGGGACTAGCGGAGACGAGCAGTTCTTC
CDR3aa: CASSQHGTSGDEQFF

j_gene: TRBJ2-5
d_gene: TRBD1
v_gene: TRBV29-1
abundance: -
CDR3nt: TGCAGCGTTGAAGGCGGGGCAGGGGGCTTGGTCGAGACCCAGTACTTC
CDR3aa: CSVEGGAGGLVETQYF

j_gene: TRBJ2-5
d_gene: -
v_gene: TRBV29-1
abundance: -
CDR3nt: TGCAGCGTTGGTCGAGCGGGAGAGACCCAGTACTTC
CDR3aa: CSVGRAGETQYF

j_gene: TRBJ2-1
d_gene: -
v_gene: TRBV6-1
abundance: -
CDR3nt: TGTGCCAGCAGTGCCTGGGGGTCCCCCTACAATGAGCAGTTCTTC
CDR3aa: CASSAWGSPYNEQFF

j_gene: TRBJ1-4
d_gene: -
v_gene: TRBV28
abundance: -
CDR3nt: TGTGCCAGCGGGTGGAGGCAGACAACTAATGAAAAACTGTTTTTT
CDR3aa: CASGWRQTTNEKLFF

j_gene: TRBJ2-1
d_gene: -
v_gene: TRBV7-2
abundance: -
CDR3nt: TGTGCCAGCAGCTTTCCCAGGGACAATGAGCAGTTCTTC
CDR3aa: CASSFPRDNEQFF

j_gene: TRBJ2-3
d_gene: TRBD1
v_gene: TRBV29-1
abundance: -
CDR3nt: TGCAGCGTTGACAGGGGGCTCGGCACAGATACGCAGTATTTT
CDR3aa: CSVDRGLGTDTQYF

j_gene: TRBJ1-5
d_gene: -
v_gene: TRBV7-8
abundance: -
CDR3nt: TGTGCCAGCAGCGGCCGTAGCGTCCAGGCCAGTCAGCCCCAGCATTTT
CDR3aa: CASSGRSVQASQPQHF

j_gene: TRBJ2-3
d_gene: TRBD2
v_gene: TRBV5-1
abundance: -
CDR3nt: TGCGCCAGCAGCTTTTCCGCGGGAGGAGTGGCAGATACGCAGTATTTT
CDR3aa: CASSFSAGGVADTQYF

j_gene: TRBJ1-1
d_gene: TRBD1
v_gene: TRBV5-1
abundance: once
CDR3nt: TGCGCCAGCAGCTTGTTGACAGGGTTGGACACTGAAGCTTTCTTT
CDR3aa: CASSLLTGLDTEAFF

j_gene: TRBJ2-7
d_gene: -
v_gene: TRBV11-2
abundance: -
CDR3nt: TGTGCCAGCAGCTCACCCGGGACCTCGAGTCAGTACGAGCAGTACTTC
CDR3aa: CASSSPGTSSQYEQYF

j_gene: TRBJ2-3
d_gene: TRBD1
v_gene: TRBV7-9
abundance: -
CDR3nt: TGTGCCAGCAGCTTAGTTGGACAGGGCACAGATACGCAGTATTTT
CDR3aa: CASSLVGQGTDTQYF

j_gene: TRBJ1-1
d_gene: -
v_gene: TRBV15
abundance: -
CDR3nt: TGTGCCACCAGCAGAGACACGTTGGGCACTGAAGCTTTCTTT
CDR3aa: CATSRDTLGTEAFF

j_gene: TRBJ2-3
d_gene: -
v_gene: TRBV5-1
abundance: -
CDR3nt: TGCGCCAGCAGCCAGGGACTGGGCCAGGCGACGCAGTATTTT
CDR3aa: CASSQGLGQATQYF

j_gene: TRBJ1-1
d_gene: TRBD1
v_gene: TRBV30
abundance: few
CDR3nt: TGTGCCTGGACCCAGACAGGGCGGTCCAAAGCTTTCTTT
CDR3aa: CAWTQTGRSKAFF

j_gene: TRBJ2-3
d_gene: -
v_gene: TRBV5-1
abundance: -
CDR3nt: TGCGCCAGCAGCTTGGGTCACACTAGCACAGATACGCAGTATTTT
CDR3aa: CASSLGHTSTDTQYF

j_gene: TRBJ2-3
d_gene: -
v_gene: TRBV25-1
abundance: -
CDR3nt: TGTGCCAGCAGACCGCCAACGACAGGAGATACGCAGTATTTT
CDR3aa: CASRPPTTGDTQYF

j_gene: TRBJ2-7
d_gene: TRBD2
v_gene: TRBV9
abundance: -
CDR3nt: TGTGCCAGCAGCGTAGGGTGGACTAGCGACTACGAGCAGTACTTC
CDR3aa: CASSVGWTSDYEQYF

j_gene: TRBJ2-7
d_gene: TRBD1
v_gene: TRBV30
abundance: few
CDR3nt: TGTGCCTGGAGTGGGGACAGCCGGACGTACGAGCAGTACTTC
CDR3aa: CAWSGDSRTYEQYF

j_gene: TRBJ2-7
d_gene: -
v_gene: TRBV21-1
abundance: -
CDR3nt: TGTGCCACCCCGGGACACCCGTCCCCCTACGAGCAGTACTTC
CDR3aa: CATPGHPSPYEQYF

j_gene: TRBJ2-3
d_gene: TRBD1
v_gene: TRBV27
abundance: -
CDR3nt: TGTGCCAGCAGTTTAGCTCTCCCCTCCGACAGGGGGCCTAGCACAGATACGCAGTATTTT
CDR3aa: CASSLALPSDRGPSTDTQYF

j_gene: TRBJ2-5
d_gene: -
v_gene: TRBV6-5
abundance: few
CDR3nt: TGTGCCAGCACCAAATCGGAGACCCAGTACTTC
CDR3aa: CASTKSETQYF

j_gene: TRBJ2-1
d_gene: -
v_gene: TRBV6-5
abundance: -
CDR3nt: TGTGCCAGCAGTTCTAGGACAGCTTCCTACAATGAGCAGTTCTTC
CDR3aa: CASSSRTASYNEQFF

j_gene: TRBJ2-7
d_gene: TRBD2
v_gene: TRBV9
abundance: -
CDR3nt: TGTGCCAGCAGCGTAGGGAGTAGCGGGAGAGCCTACGAGCAGTACTTC
CDR3aa: CASSVGSSGRAYEQYF